Shown below are 24 T cell receptor beta chains from a single sample sequenced in a study of blood T cells in healthy people across ages. Combining a sample-barcoded 5' primer with a J-beta primer mix, a second PCR ran for roughly 7 to 11 cycles. TCRdb passed the 5' RACE reads through MiXCR, listing each CDR3 protein once. In the table there are some 1 million distinct CDR3 sequences, 40% to 45% of which are singletons. Sequenced material: blood. Receptor source: a woman in her sixties or seventies in good health.

The chain combines TRBV9 with TRBJ2-3; 9 bases agree with TRBD2. J was trimmed by 6 bases and V by 4 bases; bases with no gene match: 9. This CDR3 has 15 residues. Germline CDR1 SGDLS, CDR2 YYNGEE. Here the CDR3 reads CASSPSGIGQDTQYF. The CDR3 region has the DNA TGTGCCAGCAGCCCTAGCGGGATAGGTCAGGATACGCAGTATTTT. Together with reference TRBV9 and TRBJ2-3, the CDR3 gives the full variable domain: DSGVTQTPKHLITATGQRVTLRCSPRSGDLSVYWYQQSLDQGLQFLIQYYNGEERAKGNILERFSAQQFPDLHSELNLSSLELGDSALYFCASSPSGIGQDTQYFGPGTRLTVL.

The chain combines TRBV15 with TRBJ2-7; 10 bases map to TRBD1. V shed 4 bases and J 6 bases; nucleotides not matched to a gene: 3. In germline, CDR1 is LNHNV, CDR2 YYDKDF (reference sequence). This CDR3 region has 13 residues. CDR3 nucleotide sequence: TGTGCCACCAGCACAGACAGGGGGCGCGAGCAGTACTTC. Residues: CATSTDRGREQYF.

This clonotype turned up a few times. The chain couples TRBV27 to TRBJ2-5, with 8 nucleotides matching TRBD2. Germline-derived CDR1 and CDR2 are MNHEY and SMNVEV (reference sequence). The ends lost 5 bases at V and 5 bases at J; junction bases unmatched: 4. This CDR3 spans 13 amino acids. CDR3 residues: CASSPGLVETQYF. For the CDR3, the DNA is TGTGCCAGCAGTCCGGGACTAGTTGAGACCCAGTACTTC.

This clonotype turned up a few times. The gene calls are TRBV5-1 and TRBJ2-5; TRBD2 matches 7 bases. This CDR3 region has 16 residues. From germline, CDR1 is SGHRS and CDR2 YFSETQ. J lost 2 bases, V lost 4 bases, and 11 bases had no gene match. CDR3 in amino acids: CASSLLATVTQETQYF. Here the CDR3 DNA reads TGCGCCAGCAGCCTACTAGCGACGGTTACTCAAGAGACCCAGTACTTC.

This clonotype has just a few counts. CDR3 DNA sequence: TGCAGTGCTAGAGATTGGGGAAACAGGGGAGGCTCCTACAATGAGCAGTTCTTC. Amino acid sequence: CSARDWGNRGGSYNEQFF. The rearrangement links TRBV20-1 to TRBJ2-1; D is perhaps TRBD1 (7 bases). This CDR3 is built from 18 residues. The germline CDR1 and CDR2 sequences are DFQATT and SNEGSKA (reference sequence). The germline V and J ends were trimmed by 0 bases and 0 bases, with 18 bases remaining between them.

This clonotype was seen only a few times. The rearrangement joins TRBV18 to TRBJ2-7, with 14 bases that match TRBD2. J was trimmed by 7 bases and V by 2 bases; bases with no gene match: 7. The CDR3 is made up of 16 amino acids. Germline assignment: CDR1 KGHSH and CDR2 LQKENI. CDR3 nucleotide sequence: TGTGCCAGCTCACCAAGACTAGCGGGAGGGTCTGAAGAGCAGTACTTC. Translating it yields CASSPRLAGGSEEQYF. Full variable domain (rest looked up from reference TRBV18 and TRBJ2-7): NAGVMQNPRHLVRRRGQEARLRCSPMKGHSHVYWYRQLPEEGLKFMVYLQKENIIDESGMPKERFSAEFPKEGPSILRIQQVVRGDSAAYFCASSPRLAGGSEEQYFGPGTRLTVT.

About this clonotype: Germline is not matched at one junction end, which may reflect a read error. This chain connects TRBV12-3 or TRBV12-4 to TRBJ2-5; 14 nucleotides align to TRBD2. The CDR3 is 15 amino acids. This CDR3 is CACSQTSGRAQTQYF. In DNA, the CDR3 is TGTGCCTGCAGTCAGACTAGCGGGAGGGCGCAGACCCAGTACTTC.

The table lists this clonotype with a count of one. This chain joins TRBV27 and TRBJ1-4, with D perhaps matching TRBD1 (5 bases). Germline CDR1 is MNHEY and CDR2 is SMNVEV (reference sequence). Between the trimmed V and J ends, which lost 5 bases and 7 bases, there was a span of 17 bases. The CDR3 sequence is 15 residues long. In DNA, the CDR3 is TGTGCCAGCAGTCCCTTCGAGCAGGGTGGTGAAAAACTGTTTTTT. Translated, it gives CASSPFEQGGEKLFF.

The V call is TRBV5-6, the J call TRBJ1-5; no reliable D call. The CDR3 is 15 amino acids. V was cut by 1 base and J by 0 bases, with 8 bases left in between. Germline V gives CDR1 SGHDT, CDR2 YYEEEE. The CDR3 DNA sequence: TGTGCCAGCAGCTTGCTCGGAAATAGCAATCAGCCCCAGCATTTT. This sequence encodes CASSLLGNSNQPQHF. Drawing the rest from reference TRBV5-6 and TRBJ1-5, the complete variable domain is DAGVTQSPTHLIKTRGQQVTLRCSPKSGHDTVSWYQQALGQGPQFIFQYYEEEERQRGNFPDRFSGHQFPNYSSELNVNALLLGDSALYLCASSLLGNSNQPQHFGDGTRLSIL.

The chain combines TRBV5-6 with TRBJ2-5, with unresolved D. CDR1 is SGHDT and CDR2 is YYEEEE in the germline V gene. The CDR3 totals 15 residues. Trimming cost V 5 bases and J 11 bases, with 25 bases left between them. CDR3 sequence (DNA): TGTGCCAGCAGTAGAGGCCGGTACATCCCCTACGAACAGTACTTC. Translation gives CASSRGRYIPYEQYF.

As concerns this clonotype: At one of its ends the junction is not consistent with the germline gene, which may arise from a read error. The genes are TRBV6-1 and TRBJ1-2; no firm D call. The CDR3 consists of 13 residues. The germline V gene has CDR1 MNHNS and CDR2 SASEGT. CDR3 residues: CANSELRVDGYTF. For the CDR3, the DNA is TGTGCCAACAGTGAACTCCGGGTAGATGGCTACACCTTC.

The chain is built from TRBV19 and TRBJ2-5, with a tentative D call TRBD2 (5 bases). CDR3 size: 15 residues. In germline, CDR1 is LNHDA, CDR2 SQIVND (reference sequence). Trimming took off 0 bases at V and 5 bases at J, with 13 bases between the two ends. CDR3 bases: TGTGCCAGTAGTATAGATTCTCGGGGTGTGGAGACCCAGTACTTC. Encoded protein: CASSIDSRGVETQYF.

This chain uses TRBV6-5 with TRBJ2-3; 7 positions agree with TRBD1. J gave up 0 bases and V 7 bases, and 10 bases lay outside the gene matches. Germline-derived CDR1 and CDR2 are MNHEY and SVGAGI. There are 16 residues in the CDR3. The CDR3, as DNA: TGTGCCAGCACTCCTCCCACAGGGGCGAGCACAGATACGCAGTATTTT. It is translated as CASTPPTGASTDTQYF.

This clonotype was detected once. The CDR3 DNA reads TGTGCCAGCAGTTTCGGACAGGGGATCTACACCTTC. Translation: CASSFGQGIYTF. This chain uses TRBV12-3 or TRBV12-4 with TRBJ1-2, with TRBD1 matching over 9 bases. J was trimmed by 10 bases and V by 3 bases; bases with no gene match: 3. This CDR3 is built from 12 residues.

In DNA form, the CDR3 reads TGTGCCAGCAGCGTAGGTTTGAGTTTCGCCTACAATGAGCAGTTCTTC. This sequence encodes CASSVGLSFAYNEQFF. This chain links TRBV9 with TRBJ2-1; D unresolved. Between the trimmed V and J ends, which lost 0 bases and 2 bases, there was a span of 12 bases. This CDR3 has 16 amino acids. Germline V gene sequence: CDR1 SGDLS, CDR2 YYNGEE.

The chain links TRBV20-1 to TRBJ2-3; D gene ambiguous. CDR3 length: 16 amino acids. Germline lookup yields CDR1 DFQATT and CDR2 SNEGSKA (reference sequence). The germline V and J ends were trimmed by 0 bases and 2 bases, with 15 bases remaining between them. As DNA, the CDR3 is TGCAGTGCTAGAGATCAACTACGGAGTACCACAGATACGCAGTATTTT. Its protein is CSARDQLRSTTDTQYF.

The table lists this clonotype with a count of one. The chain links TRBV27 to TRBJ2-3, with a possible D match to TRBD1 (6 bases). This CDR3 has 15 amino acids. Trimming removed 6 bases from V and 4 bases from J, with 17 bases in between. Germline V gives CDR1 MNHEY, CDR2 SMNVEV (reference sequence). This CDR3 reads CASSHTQGWADTQYF. The DNA of the CDR3 is TGTGCCAGCAGCCACACACAGGGTTGGGCAGATACGCAGTATTTT.

This chain links TRBV20-1 with TRBJ2-7; D is unclear. The CDR3 is made up of 16 amino acids. Germline V gene lookup returns CDR1 DFQATT and CDR2 SNEGSKA (reference sequence). The V end lost 2 bases, the J end lost 2 bases, and 19 bases lay between the germline ends. CDR3: CSARRTQPGSAYEQYF. CDR3 DNA: TGCAGTGCTAGAAGGACGCAGCCCGGTTCCGCCTACGAGCAGTACTTC.

The chain has TRBV5-1 and TRBJ2-1; 7 nucleotides align to TRBD1. The end of the DNA fits TRBJ2-7 better, so the J call may be wrong. Germline CDR1 and CDR2: SGHRS and YFSETQ. This CDR3 has 15 residues. CDR3 region: CASTPLDRPYNEQYF. The CDR3 coding sequence is TGCGCCAGCACTCCCCTGGACAGGCCCTACAATGAGCAGTACTTC.

The chain has TRBV2 and TRBJ2-7; TRBD2 agrees at 13 bases. The V segment lost 8 bases and the J segment 3 bases; nucleotides outside the gene matches: 4. In germline, CDR1 is SNHLY, CDR2 FYNNEI. This CDR3 is 14 amino acids long. CDR3 amino acids: CASCGTSGVYEQYF. DNA for the CDR3: TGTGCCAGCTGTGGGACTAGCGGGGTCTACGAGCAGTACTTC.

Only a few counts were recorded for this clonotype. This sequence joins TRBV6-5 and TRBJ2-7; a possible D gene is TRBD2 (5 bases). V lost 7 bases to trimming and J lost 2 bases, with 12 bases between them. CDR3 length: 13 amino acids. Germline-derived CDR1 and CDR2 are MNHEY and SVGAGI. The DNA for the CDR3 is TGTGCCAGCACGGACTTTGAAACCTACGAGCAGTACTTC. Translating it yields CASTDFETYEQYF.

The chain joins TRBV3-1 to TRBJ2-5; 12 bases match TRBD2. Near its end, the DNA agrees better with TRBJ2-1, so the J call may be wrong. Germline V gene lookup returns CDR1 LGHDT and CDR2 YNNKEL (reference sequence). The CDR3 has 17 residues. The CDR3 is CASRDRPSGRAIETQFF. In DNA, the CDR3 is TGTGCCAGCAGGGATCGGCCTAGCGGGAGGGCCATAGAGACCCAGTTCTTC.

This clonotype was seen repeatedly, ten times or more. The chain joins TRBV7-9 to TRBJ2-1; TRBD2 matches at 10 bases. The V segment lost 7 bases and the J segment 7 bases; nucleotides outside the gene matches: 22. Germline V lookup: CDR1 SEHNR, CDR2 FQNEAQ (reference sequence). This CDR3 region has 19 residues. The chain's CDR3 is CASTIQALAGVPRMNEQFF. CDR3 DNA sequence: TGTGCCAGCACCATCCAGGCCCTAGCGGGAGTCCCCAGGATGAATGAGCAGTTCTTC.

Details on this clonotype: A read error may account for a junction end that differs from germline. The chain employs TRBV12-3 or TRBV12-4 and TRBJ2-7; D possibly corresponds to TRBD2 (5 bases). The CDR3 covers 13 residues. The DNA of the CDR3 is TGTGCCAGCAGTGTAGCGTTAGTCGCTGCGCAGTACTTC. It specifies CASSVALVAAQYF.